This T cell receptor (beta chain) came from a study of T cell responses to AZD1222 COVID-19 vaccine. Whole-study findings and limits: The study found Spike-specific TCR breadth and depth rose after two AZD1222 doses.

For this clone: Its specificity is not known.

Clones were read by immunoSEQ multiplex PCR, and TCRdb kept only the in-frame ones, dropping some. The table includes about 73,000 clones, 89% detected once. After removal of 4 bases from V and 7 bases from J, the junction contained 4 bases not matched to a gene. Germline assignment: CDR1 GTSNPN and CDR2 SVGIG (reference sequence). The CDR3 has 13 amino acids. This sequence originates from an adult who received the AZD1222 COVID-19 vaccine. J is TRBJ1-6 and V is TRBV30; 7 positions agree with TRBD1. The sequencing used peripheral blood, collected 28 days after the second AZD1222 dose. CDR3 sequence reads: CAWTGGGNSPLHF. In nucleotides, the CDR3 is TGTGCCTGGACAGGGGGTGGGAATTCACCCCTCCACTTT.